The clone carrying this T cell receptor (beta chain) showed up just a few times. The CDR3 has 17 amino acids. Germline assignment: CDR1 MGHRA and CDR2 YSYEKL. V gave up 2 bases and J gave up 4 bases; unmatched junction bases: 11. These data come from a study of blood T cell repertoires in COVID-19. Study-wide background: Acute-phase and convalescent COVID-19 samples originated in the United States, Italy and Spain. PBMCs, B-cell-depleted T cells, or T cells provided the cDNA or gDNA that made up the material.

Authors' analysis steps: How many nucleated cells were present was estimated from reference gene primer amplification. Sequenced by immunoSEQ multiplex PCR; TCRdb stores in-frame clones only, minus some. V and J calls and clone size are given by that table; D and trimming were obtained from the DNA. The sample yields fewer than 500,000 clones, around nine tenths seen once. The sample taken for sequencing was peripheral blood. The chain joins TRBV4-1 to TRBJ1-5; 7 nucleotides line up with TRBD1. This receptor was taken from a woman aged 25 to 39 with acute or convalescent COVID-19. The CDR3: CASSQIQGGGINQPQHF. DNA of the CDR3: TGCGCCAGCAGCCAAATCCAGGGGGGCGGTATTAATCAGCCCCAGCATTTT.